This entry lists 30 T cell receptor beta chains sequenced from one sample in a study of T cells in Graves' hyperthyroidism and ophthalmopathy. Researchers amplified the TCR beta CDR3 regions from RNA transcripts. The study used the HTBI primer set for a first-round RT-PCR of the TCR CDR3. From the multiplex PCR reads, TCRdb called clonotypes with MiXCR, one entry per CDR3 protein. This sample has hundreds of thousands of distinct CDR3 sequences, with 35% found just once. The sample consisted of blood. These receptors were taken from a woman aged 40-49 years with Graves' hyperthyroidism.

A remark on this clonotype: A much larger clone lies a single base off, so this may be a read error. Since the CDR3 does not end with the conserved phenylalanine or tryptophan, this likely comes from a read error. CDR3 DNA sequence: TGTGCCAGCAGCTTAGCCCCAGGGGGGAACTATGGCTACACCCTC. It encodes CASSLAPGGNYGYTL. V gene TRBV7-9 combines with J gene TRBJ1-2; TRBD1 matches 7 bases. This CDR3 region has 15 residues. Germline assignment: CDR1 SEHNR and CDR2 FQNEAQ (reference sequence). Unmatched junction bases numbered 3, after V lost 0 bases and J lost 2 bases.

Turning to this clonotype: Given a much more abundant clone one base away, this may be a read error. J is TRBJ1-6 and V is TRBV6-5, with D unclear. This CDR3 comprises 13 residues. Germline CDR1 MNHEY, CDR2 SVGAGI. DNA of the CDR3: TGTGCCATCAGTTACTCGGGCCGACCGCTCCTCCACTTT. It codes for CAISYSGRPLLHF.

This rearrangement joins TRBV27 to TRBJ1-2, with 8 bases that match TRBD1. Germline V lookup: CDR1 MNHEY, CDR2 SMNVEV (reference sequence). This CDR3 has 15 residues. V gave up 0 bases and J gave up 8 bases; unmatched junction bases: 8. This CDR3 reads CASSLSGQGRPGYTF. The CDR3 region has the DNA TGTGCCAGCAGTTTATCTGGACAGGGCCGGCCAGGCTACACCTTC.

This clonotype is a singleton in its sample. Since a much larger clone is just one base distant, this may be a read error. The chain has TRBV20-1 and TRBJ1-1, with D perhaps TRBD1 (6 bases). The CDR3 runs 13 residues. CDR1 DFQATT and CDR2 SNEGSKA come from the germline V gene (reference sequence). V was cut by 7 bases and J by 5 bases, with 17 bases left in between. The CDR3 sequence is CSGAGAGATEAFF. The CDR3 DNA reads as TGCAGTGGAGCCGGGGCAGGGGCAACTGAAGCTTTCTTT.

About this clonotype itself: One end of the junction does not line up with germline, which may come from a read error. The J gene is TRBJ1-2, the V gene TRBV10-3, with D perhaps matching TRBD1 (6 bases). Germline V gene data show CDR1 as ENHRY and CDR2 as SYGVKD. CDR3 length equals 16 residues. In DNA, the CDR3 is TGTGCCAGCAGTCCCCTCCCCGGGGGCAGGGTAGATGGCTACACCTTC. This translates into CASSPLPGGRVDGYTF.

J is TRBJ2-7 and V is TRBV20-1, with 9 bases lining up with TRBD2. Germline V gene lookup returns CDR1 DFQATT and CDR2 SNEGSKA (reference sequence). The CDR3 length is 16 residues. With V trimmed by 0 bases and J by 0 bases, 6 bases remained unmatched. The CDR3 region has the DNA TGCAGTGCTAGAGAGACTAGCGGCTGGAGCTCCTACGAGCAGTACTTC. It specifies CSARETSGWSSYEQYF.

There are many counts of this clonotype. The chain is built from TRBV11-2 and TRBJ2-7, with D possibly being TRBD1 (7 bases). CDR1 is SGHAT, CDR2 FQNNGV, per germline. The V gene lost 5 bases and the J gene lost 6 bases, with 17 bases spanning the gap. The CDR3 runs to 14 residues. The CDR3 protein is CASSAGQNEREQYF. CDR3 coding DNA: TGTGCCAGCAGCGCGGGACAGAACGAACGCGAGCAGTACTTC. The full variable domain, rest sourced from reference TRBV11-2 and TRBJ2-7, is EAGVAQSPRYKIIEKRQSVAFWCNPISGHATLYWYQQILGQGPKLLIQFQNNGVVDDSQLPKDRFSAERLKGVDSTLKIQPAKLEDSAVYLCASSAGQNEREQYFGPGTRLTVT.

This clonotype was counted many times. The chain is built from TRBV10-3 and TRBJ1-1, with a possible D match to TRBD1 (6 bases). The CDR3 has 17 residues. From germline, CDR1 is ENHRY and CDR2 SYGVKD. Trimming removed 2 bases at V and 2 bases at J, with 18 bases between. The CDR3, as DNA: TGTGCCATCAGTGAGAAAGGACAGTCTCAGGGAAACACTGAAGCTTTCTTT. This sequence encodes CAISEKGQSQGNTEAFF.

The chain links TRBV12-3 or TRBV12-4 to TRBJ1-4; no clear D gene. With 2 bases removed from V and 8 bases from J, the gap between germline ends came to 18 bases. CDR3 length: 16 residues. The CDR3 bases are TGTGCCAGCAGTTTATTAATCGAAGGGAGGGTCGAAAAACTGTTTTTT. Translation: CASSLLIEGRVEKLFF.

This clonotype was seen more than once but under ten times. The V call is TRBV12-3 or TRBV12-4, the J call TRBJ2-7, with 10 positions matching TRBD2. Trimming cost V 3 bases and J 1 base; bases outside gene matches: 3. The CDR3 extends over 15 amino acids. The CDR3, as DNA: TGTGCCAGCAGTTTCGGGACTAGCGTATCCTACGAGCAGTACTTC. Amino acids: CASSFGTSVSYEQYF.

This clonotype was seen repeatedly, ten times or more. The chain links TRBV10-3 to TRBJ2-7; D is uncertain. Per germline, CDR1 ENHRY and CDR2 SYGVKD. CDR3 length: 11 amino acids. The V end lost 4 bases, the J end lost 4 bases, and 5 bases lay between the germline ends. The DNA for the CDR3 is TGTGCCATCAGTGCGCAGTACGAGCAGTACTTC. This translates into CAISAQYEQYF.

This clonotype occurred many times. This chain links TRBV25-1 with TRBJ1-6, with D uncertain. The V end was cut by 5 bases, the J end by 10 bases, with 15 bases between. Per germline, CDR1 MGHDK and CDR2 SYGVNS. The CDR3 spans 14 residues. This chain's CDR3 is CASSRLDPLSPLHF. For the CDR3, the DNA is TGTGCCAGCAGTCGCCTTGATCCACTGTCACCCCTCCACTTT.

The chain has TRBV12-3 or TRBV12-4 and TRBJ2-2; 8 nucleotides match TRBD2. CDR3 length equals 15 residues. Losses at the gene ends were 6 bases for V and 6 bases for J; bases not matched to a gene: 9. DNA of the CDR3: TGTGCCAGCAGCCACTCGACTAGCGTACCCGGGGAGCTGTTTTTT. As protein: CASSHSTSVPGELFF.

V usage is TRBV12-3 or TRBV12-4 and J usage is TRBJ1-5; D may be TRBD1 (6 bases). Trimming pared 3 bases from V and 4 bases from J, leaving 16 bases between. This CDR3 region has 16 residues. CDR3 protein: CASSFYGDTSNQPQHF. CDR3 nucleotide sequence: TGTGCCAGCAGTTTCTACGGGGACACTTCTAATCAGCCCCAGCATTTT.

In its sample, this clonotype was seen a few times. At one of its ends the junction is not consistent with the germline gene, which may arise from a read error. CDR3 in DNA: TGTGCCAGCAGTACGCGGGGCACCCCCTACGAGCAGTACTTC. Translation gives CASSTRGTPYEQYF. This rearrangement joins TRBV24-1 to TRBJ2-7; TRBD2 might be the D (6 bases). Germline CDR1 reads KGHDR; CDR2 reads SFDVKD. The CDR3 runs to 14 residues.

This clonotype came up many times. The CDR3, as DNA: TGTGCCAGCGGTATCCTTGGGGGCGGAGGAACTGAAGCTTTCTTT. Translated: CASGILGGGGTEAFF. The chain is built from TRBV25-1 and TRBJ1-1; possibly TRBD1 for D (6 bases). CDR1 MGHDK and CDR2 SYGVNS come from the germline V gene. V gave up 8 bases and J gave up 5 bases, with 21 bases separating them. The CDR3 consists of 15 residues.

This clonotype was recorded at least ten times. The rearrangement uses TRBV7-9 and TRBJ1-1; maybe TRBD1 (5 bases). The CDR3 is 12 amino acids. CDR1 and CDR2 (germline): SEHNR, FQNEAQ (reference sequence). Between the trimmed V and J ends, which lost 4 bases and 10 bases, there was a span of 13 bases. The CDR3 nucleotides are TGTGCCAGCAGCTCGGGGACCCCACGAGCTTTCTTT. Translated: CASSSGTPRAFF.

The rearrangement uses TRBV28 and TRBJ1-6; D not resolved. The CDR3 contains 13 residues. The germline V gene has CDR1 MDHEN and CDR2 SYDVKM. Deletions cut 2 bases from V and 4 bases from J, with 3 bases between. CDR3 protein: CASSLEYNSPLHF. Written as DNA, the CDR3 is TGTGCCAGCAGTTTAGAGTATAATTCACCCCTCCACTTT.

This clonotype was counted between two and nine times. The chain has TRBV7-9 and TRBJ1-3; D not resolved. Germline CDR1 reads SEHNR; CDR2 reads FQNEAQ (reference sequence). There are 13 residues in the CDR3. V was shortened by 3 bases and J by 3 bases, with 6 bases between the two germline ends. CDR3 in amino acids: CASSFTDGNTIYF. Written as DNA, the CDR3 is TGTGCCAGCAGCTTTACAGATGGAAACACCATATATTTT.

J is TRBJ2-2 and V is TRBV29-1; D might be TRBD2 (5 bases). The ends were cut back, 4 bases at V and 0 bases at J, with 12 bases in the middle. CDR1 is SQVTM and CDR2 is ANQGSEA in the germline V gene. This CDR3 has 15 amino acids. For the CDR3, the DNA is TGCAGCGTTGGGGGAGTGCAGACGAACACCGGGGAGCTGTTTTTT. It specifies CSVGGVQTNTGELFF.

V usage is TRBV2 and J usage is TRBJ2-7, with 7 bases aligning to TRBD1. The CDR3 totals 14 residues. Trimming at V came to 5 bases and at J to 5 bases, leaving 9 bases not matched to a gene. The V gene's germline CDR1 is SNHLY and CDR2 FYNNEI. The CDR3 DNA sequence: TGTGCCAGCAGTTATGAACAGGGGACCGACGAGCAGTACTTC. Amino acid sequence: CASSYEQGTDEQYF.

The chain has TRBV6-1 and TRBJ1-6; no clear D gene. This CDR3 is 11 amino acids long. V was clipped by 7 bases and J by 7 bases, with 5 bases between them. Germline CDR1 is MNHNS and CDR2 is SASEGT. The CDR3 DNA sequence: TGTGCCAGCATAGGGAATTCACCCCTCCACTTT. It codes for CASIGNSPLHF.

CDR3 bases: TGTGCCATCAGTGGACAGAAGTTCTATGGCTACACCTTC. Its protein is CAISGQKFYGYTF. The rearrangement joins TRBV10-3 to TRBJ1-2; perhaps TRBD1 as D (5 bases). Trimming cost V 4 bases and J 4 bases, with 10 bases left between them. The CDR3 spans 13 residues. In germline, CDR1 is ENHRY, CDR2 SYGVKD.

V is TRBV10-3 and J is TRBJ2-7; no clear D gene. Germline CDR1 and CDR2: ENHRY and SYGVKD. V lost 3 bases and J lost 4, with 4 bases in between. This CDR3 comprises 11 residues. DNA for the CDR3: TGTGCCATCAGTGACCGGTACGAGCAGTACTTC. Residues: CAISDRYEQYF.

The chain's CDR3 is CASTGTGGDGYTF. The CDR3 region has the DNA TGTGCCAGCACTGGGACAGGGGGCGATGGCTACACCTTC. The V call is TRBV2, the J call TRBJ1-2; 12 bases fit TRBD1. Germline V gives CDR1 SNHLY, CDR2 FYNNEI. The ends lost 7 bases at V and 6 bases at J; junction bases unmatched: 3. The CDR3 contains 13 residues.

There are many counts of this clonotype. The chain has TRBV19 and TRBJ1-3; a weak D match, TRBD1 (5 bases). CDR3 length: 15 amino acids. V was cut by 3 bases and J by 0 bases, with 9 bases left in between. In germline, CDR1 is LNHDA, CDR2 SQIVND (reference sequence). This CDR3 is CASSMGRRSGNTIYF. The CDR3 bases are TGTGCCAGTAGTATGGGACGGCGCTCTGGAAACACCATATATTTT. Full variable domain (rest looked up from reference TRBV19 and TRBJ1-3): DGGITQSPKYLFRKEGQNVTLSCEQNLNHDAMYWYRQDPGQGLRLIYYSQIVNDFQKGDIAEGYSVSREKKESFPLTVTSAQKNPTAFYLCASSMGRRSGNTIYFGEGSWLTVV.

The chain is built from TRBV6-2 or TRBV6-3 and TRBJ1-5; TRBD1 might be the D (6 bases). This CDR3 contains 14 residues. V dropped 8 bases and J dropped 3 bases, with 14 bases sitting between them. The V gene's germline CDR1 is MNHEY and CDR2 SVGEGT. The CDR3 region has the DNA TGTGCCAGCCAGGGGCAGAGTACCAATCAGCCCCAGCATTTT. Protein product: CASQGQSTNQPQHF.

There are a few counts of this clonotype. The V and J genes are TRBV6-2 or TRBV6-3 and TRBJ2-2, with 7 bases fitting TRBD1. Germline CDR1 reads MNHEY; CDR2 reads SVGEGT. The CDR3 sequence is 15 residues long. V trimming: 7 bases; J trimming: 0 bases; junction bases outside the gene matches: 5. CDR3 residues: CASMTGTANTGELFF. The CDR3 DNA reads TGTGCCAGCATGACCGGGACAGCGAACACCGGGGAGCTGTTTTTT.

This clonotype was seen more than once but under ten times. V and J are TRBV6-5 and TRBJ2-7, with D hard to call. Germline CDR1 is MNHEY and CDR2 is SVGAGI. CDR3 length equals 14 residues. V dropped 3 bases and J dropped 4 bases, with 13 bases sitting between them. CDR3 DNA: TGTGCCAGCAGTTATGACCCAAGTGGATACGAGCAGTACTTC. This codes for CASSYDPSGYEQYF.

The chain uses TRBV19 and TRBJ1-5; D not resolved. Germline loops: CDR1 LNHDA, CDR2 SQIVND (reference sequence). With 8 bases removed from V and 5 bases from J, the gap between germline ends came to 16 bases. The CDR3 runs 14 residues. The CDR3 spells CASAFLGRDQPQHF. The DNA of the CDR3 is TGTGCCAGTGCCTTTTTAGGGAGGGATCAGCCCCAGCATTTT. The whole variable domain, remainder taken from reference TRBV19 and TRBJ1-5, is DGGITQSPKYLFRKEGQNVTLSCEQNLNHDAMYWYRQDPGQGLRLIYYSQIVNDFQKGDIAEGYSVSREKKESFPLTVTSAQKNPTAFYLCASAFLGRDQPQHFGDGTRLSIL.